These T cell receptor beta chains were read from a single sample in a study of T-cell reconstitution after alpha-beta-depleted transplantation in children. TCRdb processed the PCR reads anew with MiXCR; each CDR3 protein has one entry. Of 450,000 to 500,000 distinct CDR3 sequences in the sample, under 15% were seen once. The specimen comprised PBMCs from the stem cell graft donor, sampled from the stem cell graft. The receptors here all came from a human donor who donated a stem cell graft to a child with combined immunodeficiency. The CDR3 runs from the conserved cysteine through the conserved F or W. D genes are given only for firm matches. Some rows have no size entry. The others give once, few or many, or a class for an expanded clone.

j_call,clone_size,d_call,v_call,cdr3_nt,cdr3_aa
TRBJ2-7,many,TRBD2,TRBV5-1,TGCGCCAGCACCCTCTGGGCTAGCGGAAACCTTGGACCAGGGGAGCAGTACTTC,CASTLWASGNLGPGEQYF
TRBJ2-5,.,.,TRBV7-9,TGTGCCAGCAGCACCGGGACTTTTGCGCAAGAGACCCAGTACTTC,CASSTGTFAQETQYF
TRBJ2-2,many,TRBD2,TRBV7-2,TGTGCCAGCAGCTACACTAGCGGGGGTGCACGGGAGCTGTTTTTT,CASSYTSGGARELFF
TRBJ2-2,few,.,TRBV2,TGTGCCAGCAGAGCCTCCGGGACGGCGAACACCGGGGAGCTGTTTTTT,CASRASGTANTGELFF
TRBJ2-1,many,TRBD1,TRBV12-3/TRBV12-4,TGTGCCAGCAGTCCCCTGGGGACAGGGGGTCGTGAGCAGTTCTTC,CASSPLGTGGREQFF
TRBJ1-1,.,.,TRBV5-1,TGCACCAGCAGCAACCATTGGTCTCTTAGGGGGACTGAAGCTTTCTTT,CTSSNHWSLRGTEAFF
TRBJ2-7,few,.,TRBV6-2/TRBV6-3,TGTGCCAGCAGTTACGAGTACTACGAGCAGTACTTC,CASSYEYYEQYF
TRBJ2-1,few,TRBD2,TRBV4-2,TGTGCCAGCAGCCAGGCACTAGCGGGGGATATTTACAATGAGCAGTTCTTC,CASSQALAGDIYNEQFF
TRBJ1-2,once,.,TRBV24-1,TGTGCCACCAAAACCGCGGGCAGGAACTATGGCTACACCTTC,CATKTAGRNYGYTF
TRBJ2-1,.,TRBD1,TRBV5-1,TGCGCCAGCAGCTTGAGTGAGGGACAGGGATTATACAATGAGCAGTTCTTC,CASSLSEGQGLYNEQFF
TRBJ2-3,few,.,TRBV7-9,TGTGCCAGCAGCGCCACAGGGCCAGATACGCAGTATTTT,CASSATGPDTQYF
TRBJ2-3,many,TRBD1,TRBV7-2,TGTGCCAGCAACCTACAGGGGGACCTTAGCACAGATACGCAGTATTTT,CASNLQGDLSTDTQYF
TRBJ2-1,many,.,TRBV9,TGTGCCAGCAGCGTAGCGGCGAGCTCCTACAATGAGCAGTTCTTC,CASSVAASSYNEQFF
TRBJ2-5,once,.,TRBV20-1,TGCAGTGCTAGAGCCCGCCGGCGCTACCAAGAGACCCAGTACTTC,CSARARRRYQETQYF
TRBJ2-4,few,.,TRBV5-5,TGTGCCAGCAGCTTGGTTAACGGAGCCCAGTACTTC,CASSLVNGAQYF
TRBJ2-1,.,.,TRBV4-3,TGCGCCAGCAGCCCAGGTTGGGCCAACAATGAGCAGTTCTTC,CASSPGWANNEQFF
TRBJ1-1,few,.,TRBV30,TGTGCCTGGGCACAGGGTACTGAAGCTTTCTTT,CAWAQGTEAFF
TRBJ1-4,many,.,TRBV29-1,TGCAGCGGCAGGGTAGAGGAAAAACTGTTTTTT,CSGRVEEKLFF
TRBJ2-7,.,.,TRBV29-1,TGCAGCGCCCGGGCCTCGACCTACGAGCAGTACTTC,CSARASTYEQYF
TRBJ2-7,few,TRBD1,TRBV12-3/TRBV12-4,TGTGCCAGCAGTTCGTTGGGACAGGGGAGGACCTACGAGCAGTACTTC,CASSSLGQGRTYEQYF
TRBJ2-1,many,.,TRBV25-1,TGTGCCAGCAGTGTCCCAGGGGAATACAATGAGCAGTTCTTC,CASSVPGEYNEQFF
TRBJ2-1,few,TRBD1,TRBV19,TGTGCCAGTAGTATACAGGACAGGGGGTACTACAATGAGCAGTTCTTC,CASSIQDRGYYNEQFF
TRBJ2-1,few,.,TRBV4-2,TGTGCCAGCAGCCAACACAGGGGGGCTGGGGTAGCGGGGGTTGCGAATGAGCAGTTCTTC,CASSQHRGAGVAGVANEQFF
TRBJ2-7,many,.,TRBV7-2,TGTGCCAGCAGCTTTACTATGTCCTCCAAATTCTACGAGCAGTACTTC,CASSFTMSSKFYEQYF
TRBJ2-3,.,TRBD1,TRBV30,TGTGCCTGGAGCCCGGGACAGGTCAGATGGGATACGCAGTATTTT,CAWSPGQVRWDTQYF
TRBJ1-2,.,.,TRBV5-4,TGTGCCAGCGGCTCGGGTCGGCTGGGCTACACCTTC,CASGSGRLGYTF
TRBJ2-7,many,.,TRBV5-1,TGCGCCAGCAGCCAGCAGGACCCTGGTTACGAGCAGTACTTC,CASSQQDPGYEQYF
TRBJ2-7,many,.,TRBV20-1,TGCAGTGCTAGAACCGGGACAGCGGGCTACTCCGAGCAGTACTTC,CSARTGTAGYSEQYF
TRBJ1-1,many,.,TRBV2,TGTGCCGCCCTGGGCCTGGCGAACACTGAAGCTTTCTTT,CAALGLANTEAFF
TRBJ2-5,.,TRBD2,TRBV7-8,TGTGCCAGCAGCTTAGCACTAGCGGGAGAGATCTTCAGTGAGACCCAGTACTTC,CASSLALAGEIFSETQYF
TRBJ2-5,many,TRBD1,TRBV12-3/TRBV12-4,TGTGCCAGCAGTCAGGGGGAAGAGACCCAGTACTTC,CASSQGEETQYF
TRBJ2-5,.,TRBD2,TRBV9,TGTGCCAGCAGCGTAGCACTAGCGGAAGAGACCCAGTACTTC,CASSVALAEETQYF
TRBJ1-2,many,TRBD1,TRBV20-1,TGCAGTGCTAGAGATTCAGGGGGCGGAGGCTATGGCTACACCTTC,CSARDSGGGGYGYTF
TRBJ2-1,many,.,TRBV4-2,TGTGCCAGCAGCCAAGAACTGGGCTACGGGGACACTGAGCAGTTCTTC,CASSQELGYGDTEQFF
TRBJ1-2,.,.,TRBV29-1,TGCAGCGTTGAATTGGACAGTAGGGGCTACACCTTC,CSVELDSRGYTF
TRBJ2-3,.,.,TRBV11-2,TGTGCCAGCAGCTCGAGGACAGTTGAAACAGATACGCAGTATTTT,CASSSRTVETDTQYF
TRBJ2-1,.,TRBD2,TRBV7-8,TGTGCCAGCAGCTTATCAGGAGCGGGAGACGGCAATGAGCAGTTCTTC,CASSLSGAGDGNEQFF
TRBJ2-3,few,.,TRBV10-3,TGTGCCATCAGTGACCCCTGGGTGGGGGAGATACAACCTAGCACAGATACGCAGTATTTT,CAISDPWVGEIQPSTDTQYF